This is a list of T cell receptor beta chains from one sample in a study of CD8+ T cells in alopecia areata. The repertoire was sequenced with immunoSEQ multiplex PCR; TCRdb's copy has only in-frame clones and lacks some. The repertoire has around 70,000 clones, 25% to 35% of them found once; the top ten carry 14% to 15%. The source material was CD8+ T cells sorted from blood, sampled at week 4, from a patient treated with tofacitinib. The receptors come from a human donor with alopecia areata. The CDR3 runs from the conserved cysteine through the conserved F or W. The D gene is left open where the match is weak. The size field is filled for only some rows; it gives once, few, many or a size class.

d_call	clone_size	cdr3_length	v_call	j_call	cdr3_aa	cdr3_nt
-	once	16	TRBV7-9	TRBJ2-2	CASSPVSDPRTGELFF	TGTGCCAGCAGCCCCGTTAGCGACCCGAGGACCGGGGAGCTGTTTTTT
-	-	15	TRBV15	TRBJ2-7	CATSRTAGTPDEQYF	TGTGCCACCAGCAGGACGGCGGGGACCCCGGACGAGCAGTACTTC
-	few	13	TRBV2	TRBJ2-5	CASSEWAGETQYF	TGTGCCAGCTCGGAGTGGGCAGGAGAGACCCAGTACTTC
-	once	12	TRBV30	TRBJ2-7	CAWGTVSYEQYF	TGTGCCTGGGGGACTGTCTCCTACGAGCAGTACTTC
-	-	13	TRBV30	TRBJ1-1	CAWSVRDFTEAFF	TGTGCCTGGAGTGTACGGGATTTTACTGAAGCTTTCTTT
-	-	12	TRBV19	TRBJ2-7	CASAAGSYEQYF	TGTGCCAGTGCTGCGGGCTCCTACGAGCAGTACTTC
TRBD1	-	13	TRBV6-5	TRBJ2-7	CASTGQGAHEQYF	TGTGCCAGCACAGGACAGGGGGCACACGAGCAGTACTTC
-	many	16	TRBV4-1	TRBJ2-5	CASSQWVMGELETQYF	TGCGCCAGCAGCCAATGGGTGATGGGGGAGCTGGAGACCCAGTACTTC
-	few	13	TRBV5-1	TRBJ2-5	CASRLDNQETQYF	TGCGCCAGCAGATTGGACAACCAAGAGACCCAGTACTTC
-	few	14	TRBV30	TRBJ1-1	CALSPRGLNTEAFF	TGTGCCTTATCCCCGCGGGGATTGAACACTGAAGCTTTCTTT
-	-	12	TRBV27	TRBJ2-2	CATRTAAGELFF	TGTGCCACCCGGACCGCCGCCGGGGAGCTGTTTTTT
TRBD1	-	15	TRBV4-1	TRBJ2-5	CASKHVGQGMETQYF	TGCGCCAGCAAACACGTGGGACAGGGAATGGAGACCCAGTACTTC
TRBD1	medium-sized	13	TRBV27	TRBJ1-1	CASSLTGGTEAFF	TGTGCCAGCAGTTTGACAGGGGGCACTGAAGCTTTCTTT
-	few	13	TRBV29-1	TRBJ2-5	CSVEKGRPLEQYF	TGCAGCGTTGAGAAGGGACGGCCTCTGGAGCAGTACTTC
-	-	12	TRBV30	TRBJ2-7	CAGGGGSYEQYF	TGTGCCGGGGGCGGGGGATCCTACGAGCAGTACTTC
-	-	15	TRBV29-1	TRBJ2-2	CSAGYPREGPGELFF	TGCAGCGCCGGGTACCCGAGGGAAGGGCCCGGGGAGCTGTTTTTT
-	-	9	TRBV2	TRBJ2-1	CASGPVQFF	TGTGCCAGCGGCCCCGTGCAGTTCTTC
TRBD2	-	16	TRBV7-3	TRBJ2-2	CASSKKLAGFTGELFF	TGTGCCAGCAGCAAAAAATTAGCGGGTTTCACCGGGGAGCTGTTTTTT
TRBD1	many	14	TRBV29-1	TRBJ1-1	CSVAGQGLSTEAFF	TGCAGCGTTGCGGGACAGGGACTTAGCACTGAAGCTTTCTTT
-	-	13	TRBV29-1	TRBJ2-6	CSVVGVGANVLTF	TGCAGCGTTGTTGGAGTTGGGGCCAACGTCCTGACTTTC
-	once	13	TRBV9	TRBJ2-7	CASSETLSYEQYF	TGTGCCAGCAGTGAAACTCTCTCCTACGAGCAGTACTTC
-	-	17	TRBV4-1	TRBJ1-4	CASSQTRQTATNEKLFF	TGCGCCAGCAGCCAAACAAGGCAAACAGCAACTAATGAAAAACTGTTTTTT
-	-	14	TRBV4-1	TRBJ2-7	CASSHGDSPDEQYF	TGCGCCAGCAGCCACGGGGACTCGCCGGACGAGCAGTACTTC
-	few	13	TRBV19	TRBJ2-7	CASSIGVNYEQYF	TGTGCCAGTAGTATCGGTGTTAATTACGAGCAGTACTTC
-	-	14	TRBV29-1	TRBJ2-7	CSVVIQGLPSEQYF	TGCAGCGTTGTCATACAGGGTCTTCCCTCCGAGCAGTACTTC
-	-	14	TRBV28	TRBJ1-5	CASSFASSNQPQHF	TGTGCCAGCAGTTTTGCTTCGAGCAATCAGCCCCAGCATTTT
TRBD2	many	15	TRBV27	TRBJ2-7	CASSRASAGGSEQYF	TGTGCCAGCAGCAGAGCGTCTGCGGGGGGAAGCGAGCAGTACTTC
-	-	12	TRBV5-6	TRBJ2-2	CASSLGIGELFF	TGTGCCAGCAGCTTGGGGATTGGGGAGCTGTTTTTT
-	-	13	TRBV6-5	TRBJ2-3	CASKKGGIDTQYF	TGTGCCAGCAAGAAAGGGGGGATAGATACGCAGTATTTT
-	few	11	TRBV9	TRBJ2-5	CASGTEETQYF	TGTGCCAGCGGGACGGAAGAGACCCAGTACTTC
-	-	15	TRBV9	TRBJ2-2	CASSVGGANTGELFF	TGTGCCAGCAGCGTTGGGGGCGCGAACACCGGGGAGCTGTTTTTT
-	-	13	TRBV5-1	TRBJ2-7	CASSLAGAHEQYF	TGCGCCAGCAGCTTGGCGGGGGCCCACGAGCAGTACTTC
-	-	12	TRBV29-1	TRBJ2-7	CSVGEAGYEQYF	TGCAGCGTTGGGGAGGCCGGGTACGAGCAGTACTTC
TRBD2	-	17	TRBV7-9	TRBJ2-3	CASSAHTSVGPPDTQYF	TGTGCCAGCAGCGCCCACACTAGCGTGGGACCTCCAGATACGCAGTATTTT
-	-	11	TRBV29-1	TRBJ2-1	CSVGSYNEQFF	TGCAGCGTCGGCTCCTACAATGAGCAGTTCTTC
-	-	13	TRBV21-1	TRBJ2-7	CASTMVAPYEQYF	TGTGCCAGCACTATGGTCGCCCCCTACGAGCAGTACTTC
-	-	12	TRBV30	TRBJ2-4	CAWSVIRDIQYF	TGTGCCTGGAGTGTCATCAGAGACATTCAGTACTTC
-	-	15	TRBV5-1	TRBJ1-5	CASSLAGQREQPQHF	TGCGCCAGCAGCTTGGCCGGACAACGGGAGCAGCCCCAGCATTTT
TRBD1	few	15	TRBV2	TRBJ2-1	CASGTGTASTNEQFF	TGTGCCAGCGGGACCGGGACAGCGAGTACTAATGAGCAGTTCTTC
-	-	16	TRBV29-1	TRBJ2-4	CSVESLNPGAKNIQYF	TGCAGCGTTGAAAGTCTCAACCCGGGGGCCAAAAACATTCAGTACTTC
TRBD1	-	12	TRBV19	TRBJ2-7	CASSFDRAEQYF	TGTGCCAGTAGTTTCGACAGGGCCGAGCAGTACTTC